The 15 T cell receptor beta chains presented below share a single source sample, sequenced in a study of T cell repertoires in cytomegalovirus infection. TCRdb processed the reads anew with MiXCR; each CDR3 protein has one entry. The sample has approximately 490,000 distinct CDR3 sequences; over 9% are singletons. Sequenced input: PBMCs. The receptors here all came from a human donor in good health (CMV status not recorded). Some clones in this sample may be carry-over from other donors' samples.

This clonotype was seen a few times. CDR3: CASSGLGGSNQPQHF. In nucleotides, the CDR3 is TGTGCCAGTAGTGGTCTGGGGGGAAGCAATCAGCCCCAGCATTTT. The chain couples TRBV19 to TRBJ1-5; D might be TRBD1 (5 bases). Germline V gene sequence: CDR1 LNHDA, CDR2 SQIVND (reference sequence). CDR3 size: 15 residues. V lost 5 bases, J lost 1 base, and 12 bases lay in between.

On this clonotype itself: A much larger clone is a single base away; this may be a read error. V is TRBV27 and J is TRBJ2-1; 8 nucleotides align to TRBD2. Germline lookup yields CDR1 MNHEY and CDR2 SMNVEV (reference sequence). The trim removed 6 bases at V and 3 bases at J, leaving 7 bases unmatched. The CDR3 runs 15 residues. The CDR3 reads CASRGELADYNEQFF. The DNA of the CDR3 is TGTGCCAGCAGGGGGGAACTAGCGGACTACAATGAGCAGTTCTTC.

This clonotype was recorded a few times. The rearrangement joins TRBV2 to TRBJ2-3; TRBD2 aligns across 11 bases. Germline V lookup: CDR1 SNHLY, CDR2 FYNNEI. This CDR3 comprises 15 residues. V lost 6 bases and J lost 4; bases outside the gene matches: 6. CDR3 amino acids: CASSISGRAADTQYF. The CDR3 DNA follows: TGTGCCAGCAGCATTAGCGGGAGGGCCGCAGATACGCAGTATTTT. The whole variable domain, remainder taken from reference TRBV2 and TRBJ2-3, is EPEVTQTPSHQVTQMGQEVILRCVPISNHLYFYWYRQILGQKVEFLVSFYNNEISEKSEIFDDQFSVERPDGSNFTLKIRSTKLEDSAMYFCASSISGRAADTQYFGPGTRLTVL.

Ten or more counts support this clonotype. The chain links TRBV12-3 or TRBV12-4 to TRBJ2-1, with 12 bases matching TRBD2. The CDR3 has 16 amino acids. J was trimmed by 6 bases and V by 4 bases; bases with no gene match: 7. The chain's CDR3 is CASSSSSGGAFNEQFF. The CDR3 nucleotides are TGTGCCAGCAGTTCCTCTAGCGGGGGGGCCTTCAATGAGCAGTTCTTC.

The V gene is TRBV19, the J gene TRBJ1-3; D not certain. Deletions cut 5 bases from V and 4 bases from J, with 18 bases between. The CDR3 totals 16 residues. Germline V gene data show CDR1 as LNHDA and CDR2 as SQIVND (reference sequence). For the CDR3, the DNA is TGTGCCAGTAGTCCCAGCCTCGGACGTCCAGGAAACACCATATATTTT. It translates to CASSPSLGRPGNTIYF.

This clonotype was picked up many times. The chain recombines TRBV10-3 with TRBJ1-5; D gene ambiguous. V lost 6 bases and J lost 0, with 12 bases in between. CDR1 is ENHRY, CDR2 SYGVKD, per germline. The CDR3 runs 15 residues. DNA of the CDR3: TGTGCCATCAGGGAGAGCGGAGATAGCAATCAGCCCCAGCATTTT. Residues: CAIRESGDSNQPQHF.

This clonotype turned up a few times. The V gene is TRBV19, the J gene TRBJ2-2, with 10 nucleotides matching TRBD1. CDR1 and CDR2 from the germline V gene are LNHDA and SQIVND (reference sequence). The CDR3 contains 14 residues. J was trimmed by 6 bases and V by 10 bases; bases with no gene match: 8. In DNA, the CDR3 is TGTGCCACCTCTCGACAGGGGGCGCCCGGGGAGCTGTTTTTT. Translating gives CATSRQGAPGELFF.

This clonotype has a count of ten or more. The V call is TRBV12-5, the J call TRBJ2-1; D ambiguous. CDR3 length: 12 amino acids. V dropped 3 bases and J dropped 8 bases, with 8 bases sitting between them. The germline V gene has CDR1 LGHNT and CDR2 FRNRAP. CDR3 coding DNA: TGTGCTAGTGGTTTTTTAGGGTATGAGCAGTTCTTC. Translating it yields CASGFLGYEQFF.

This clonotype has ten or more counts. The chain joins TRBV5-1 to TRBJ1-1; D uncertain. Germline V gene data show CDR1 as SGHRS and CDR2 as YFSETQ. This CDR3 region has 14 residues. Trimming took off 0 bases at V and 2 bases at J, with 8 bases between the two ends. For the CDR3, the DNA is TGCGCCAGCAGCTTGGCGGCGGACAACACTGAAGCTTTCTTT. This translates into CASSLAADNTEAFF.

Ten or more counts support this clonotype. This chain uses TRBV7-9 with TRBJ2-7, with D possibly being TRBD1 or TRBD2 (6 bases each). Germline lookup yields CDR1 SEHNR and CDR2 FQNEAQ (reference sequence). This CDR3 has 12 amino acids. The V and J ends lost 6 bases and 6 bases respectively, with 12 bases between them. This CDR3 reads CASRRGASEQYF. Written as DNA, the CDR3 is TGTGCCAGCAGAAGGGGGGCTAGCGAGCAGTACTTC.

This clonotype was counted many times. The chain employs TRBV6-2 or TRBV6-3 and TRBJ2-1; 9 bases map to TRBD1. Germline lookup yields CDR1 MNHEY and CDR2 SVGEGT. V gave up 5 bases and J gave up 8 bases; unmatched junction bases: 10. CDR3 length: 15 amino acids. The CDR3 bases are TGTGCCAGCAGTCAGGACAGGGGAAGAGGGGATGAGCAGTTCTTC. This encodes CASSQDRGRGDEQFF.

V usage is TRBV12-3 or TRBV12-4 and J usage is TRBJ2-1; D possibly corresponds to TRBD1 (6 bases). The CDR3 extends over 12 amino acids. Trimming cost V 6 bases and J 9 bases, with 12 bases left between them. The CDR3 reads CASSRGEGEQFF. The CDR3 DNA sequence: TGTGCCAGCAGCAGGGGCGAGGGTGAGCAGTTCTTC.

In its sample, this clonotype ranks as medium-sized. The gene calls are TRBV7-2 and TRBJ2-1; tentatively, D is TRBD2 (6 bases). This CDR3 is 13 amino acids long. Trimming removed 2 bases from V and 8 bases from J, with 10 bases in between. Germline-derived CDR1 and CDR2 are SGHTA and FQGNSA. The CDR3: CASSLKWGDEQFF. The DNA of the CDR3 is TGTGCCAGCAGCTTAAAATGGGGGGATGAGCAGTTCTTC.

This clonotype was counted ten times or more. This chain uses TRBV7-2 with TRBJ2-1; unclear D gene. The V gene's germline CDR1 is SGHTA and CDR2 FQGNSA. The CDR3 runs to 12 residues. V shed 8 bases and J shed 5 bases, with 10 bases lying between them. The CDR3 loop is CASGQFDNEQFF. The CDR3 nucleotides read TGTGCCAGCGGCCAGTTTGACAATGAGCAGTTCTTC.

The J gene is TRBJ1-5, the V gene TRBV29-1; D remains unclear. V was shortened by 6 bases and J by 4 bases, with 13 bases between the two germline ends. CDR3 length: 13 residues. Per germline, CDR1 SQVTM and CDR2 ANQGSEA. The CDR3 DNA reads as TGCAGCGTCAAAGGATCAGAAAATCAGCCCCAGCATTTT. Translated: CSVKGSENQPQHF.